This T cell receptor (beta chain) was captured by sequencing in a study of CD8 T cells in ankylosing spondylitis. General study findings and limits: For ankylosing spondylitis blood, a TCR beta motif of about 8 highly homologous variants appeared characteristic.

TCRdb processed the 5' RACE reads anew with MiXCR; each CDR3 protein has one entry. The data show about 450,000 distinct CDR3 sequences, more than 25% seen once. In regard to this clonotype: What it binds is unknown.

V was pared by 5 bases and J by 5 bases, with 9 bases of the junction left unmatched. This CDR3 has 15 amino acids. The source is a male donor with ankylosing spondylitis. Input material: blood, either unsorted or a sorted T cell fraction (not recorded which). The chain is built from TRBV12-3 or TRBV12-4 and TRBJ2-1, with 7 bases aligning to TRBD1. The CDR3 protein is CASSPYRGPNNEQFF. CDR3 coding DNA: TGTGCCAGCAGTCCCTACAGGGGACCGAACAATGAGCAGTTCTTC.